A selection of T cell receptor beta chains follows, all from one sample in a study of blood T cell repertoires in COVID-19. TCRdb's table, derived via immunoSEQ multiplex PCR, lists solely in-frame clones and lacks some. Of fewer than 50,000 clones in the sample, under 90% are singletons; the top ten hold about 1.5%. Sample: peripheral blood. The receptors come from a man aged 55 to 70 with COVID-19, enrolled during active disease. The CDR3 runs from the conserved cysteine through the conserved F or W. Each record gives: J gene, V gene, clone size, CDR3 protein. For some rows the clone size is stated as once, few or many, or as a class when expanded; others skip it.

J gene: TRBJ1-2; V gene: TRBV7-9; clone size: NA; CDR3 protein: CASSSLSGQGGYGYTF
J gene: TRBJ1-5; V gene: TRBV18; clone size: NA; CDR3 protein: CASSLDQGIGNQPQHF
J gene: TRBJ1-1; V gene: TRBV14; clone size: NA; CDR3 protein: CASSQIGQGGHAFF
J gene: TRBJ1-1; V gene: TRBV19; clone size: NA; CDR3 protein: CASSIKVQGAPGTEAFF
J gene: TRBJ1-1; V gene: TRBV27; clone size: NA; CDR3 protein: CASSSSPGLEAFF
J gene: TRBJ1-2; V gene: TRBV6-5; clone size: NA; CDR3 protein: CASSYSTGEYGYTF
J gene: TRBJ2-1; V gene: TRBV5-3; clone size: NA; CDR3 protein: CARSFSGRLMLDEQFF
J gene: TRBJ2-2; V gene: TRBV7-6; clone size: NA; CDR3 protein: CASSLAAGTNTGELFF
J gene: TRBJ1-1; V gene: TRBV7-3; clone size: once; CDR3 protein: CASRPDPDGDTEAFF
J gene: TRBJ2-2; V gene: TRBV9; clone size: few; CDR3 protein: CASRPDIANTGELFF
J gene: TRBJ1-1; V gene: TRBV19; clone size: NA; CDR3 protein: CASSIGVSRTLNTEAFF
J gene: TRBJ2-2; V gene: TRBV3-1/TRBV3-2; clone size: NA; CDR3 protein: CASSQTQGGGPGELFF
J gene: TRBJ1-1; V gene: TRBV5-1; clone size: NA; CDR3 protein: CASSPLPSNTEAFF
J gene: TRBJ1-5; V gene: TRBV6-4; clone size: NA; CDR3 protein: CASSEEGNQPQHF
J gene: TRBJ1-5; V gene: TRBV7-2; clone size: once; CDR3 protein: CASSLRRGGQPQHF
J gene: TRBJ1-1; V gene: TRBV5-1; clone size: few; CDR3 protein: CASSLKPQGVYTEAFF
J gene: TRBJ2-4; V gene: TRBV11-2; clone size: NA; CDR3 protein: CASSLDRARGNIQYF
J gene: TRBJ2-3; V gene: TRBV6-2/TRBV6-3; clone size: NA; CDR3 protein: CASSYDSTTRTTDTQYF
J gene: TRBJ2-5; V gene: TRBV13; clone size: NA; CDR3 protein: CASTRAGGRETQYF
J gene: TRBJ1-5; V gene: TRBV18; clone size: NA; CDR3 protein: CASSPITVPNQPQHF
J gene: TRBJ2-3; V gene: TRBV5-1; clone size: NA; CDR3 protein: CASGHGQGAGDTQYF
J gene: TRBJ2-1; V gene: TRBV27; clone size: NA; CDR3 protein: CASSFRIADSYNEQFF
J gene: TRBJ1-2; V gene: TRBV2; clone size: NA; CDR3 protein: CASRSGLNYGYTF
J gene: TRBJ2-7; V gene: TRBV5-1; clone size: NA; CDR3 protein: CASSEGTGGPYEQYF
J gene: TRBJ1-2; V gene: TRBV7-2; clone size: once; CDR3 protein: CASSAQGAQYGYTF
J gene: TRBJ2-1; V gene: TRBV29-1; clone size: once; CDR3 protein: CSVRIKQDYPFFGEQFF
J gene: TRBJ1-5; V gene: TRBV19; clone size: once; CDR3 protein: CASSIFRAASNQPQHF
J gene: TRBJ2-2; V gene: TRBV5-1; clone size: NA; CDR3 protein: CASSSPPGQGQNGELFF
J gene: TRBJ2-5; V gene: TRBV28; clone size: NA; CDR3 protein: CASSNTGSRVETQYF
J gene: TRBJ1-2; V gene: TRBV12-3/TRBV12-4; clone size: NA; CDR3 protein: CASNLWGGVGYTF
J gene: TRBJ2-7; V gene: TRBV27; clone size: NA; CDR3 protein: CASSLLAGPSYEQYF
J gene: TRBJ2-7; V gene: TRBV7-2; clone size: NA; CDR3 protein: CASSPRTGGTYEQYF
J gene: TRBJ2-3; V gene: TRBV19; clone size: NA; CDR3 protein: CASSNPPPRLAESSTDTQYF
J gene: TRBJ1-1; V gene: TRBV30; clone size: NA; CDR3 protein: CAWSFTGGEAFF
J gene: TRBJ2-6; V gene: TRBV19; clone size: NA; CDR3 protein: CASMAPGANVLTF
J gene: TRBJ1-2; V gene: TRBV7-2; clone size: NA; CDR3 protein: CASSSGTNYGYTF
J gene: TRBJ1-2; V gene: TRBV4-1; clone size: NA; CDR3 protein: CASSQELNYGYTF
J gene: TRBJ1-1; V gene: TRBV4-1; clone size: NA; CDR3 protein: CASSQKTTGNTEAFF
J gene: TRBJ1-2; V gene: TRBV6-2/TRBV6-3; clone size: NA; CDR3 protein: CASSYSRASGYTF
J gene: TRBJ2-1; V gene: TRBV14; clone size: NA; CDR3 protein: CASSQIFSTSGRSYNEQFF
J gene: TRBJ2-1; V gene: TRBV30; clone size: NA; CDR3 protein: CAWTRMSSYNEQFF
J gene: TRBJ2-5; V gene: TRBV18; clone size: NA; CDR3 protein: CASSPARGFTSGRQETQYF
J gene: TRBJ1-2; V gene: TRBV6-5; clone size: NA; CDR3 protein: CASSYSSGNYGYTF
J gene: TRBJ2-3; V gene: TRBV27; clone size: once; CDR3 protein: CASSLGQPRRTDTQYF
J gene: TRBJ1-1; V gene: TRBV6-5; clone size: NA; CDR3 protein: CASRRDTVNTEAFF
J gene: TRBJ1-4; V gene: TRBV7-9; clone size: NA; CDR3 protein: CASSLAIDRGQEKLFF
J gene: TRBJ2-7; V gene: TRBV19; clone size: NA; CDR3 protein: CASSILTSGTGYSYEQYF
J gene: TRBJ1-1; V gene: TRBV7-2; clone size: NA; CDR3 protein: CASSLILSVEAFF
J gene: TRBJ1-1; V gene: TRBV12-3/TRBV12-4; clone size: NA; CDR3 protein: CASSSHYDAFF
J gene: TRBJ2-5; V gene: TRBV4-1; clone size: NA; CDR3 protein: CASSRTAVYQETQYF
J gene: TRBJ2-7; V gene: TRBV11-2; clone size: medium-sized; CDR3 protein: CASSLEPAVVSEQYF
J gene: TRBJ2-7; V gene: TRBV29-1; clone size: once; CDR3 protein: CSVGGQGVAYEQYF
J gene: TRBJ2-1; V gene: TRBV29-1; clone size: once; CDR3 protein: CSVGAGTEYNEQFF
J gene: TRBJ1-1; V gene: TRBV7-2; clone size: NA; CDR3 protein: CASSLQGYTEAFF
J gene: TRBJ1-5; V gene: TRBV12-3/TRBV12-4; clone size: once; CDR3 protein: CASSPQGNQPQHF
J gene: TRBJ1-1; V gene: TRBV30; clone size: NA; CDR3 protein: CAWSAVTYTEAFF
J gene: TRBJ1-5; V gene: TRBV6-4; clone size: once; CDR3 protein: CASSASGGGNQPQHF